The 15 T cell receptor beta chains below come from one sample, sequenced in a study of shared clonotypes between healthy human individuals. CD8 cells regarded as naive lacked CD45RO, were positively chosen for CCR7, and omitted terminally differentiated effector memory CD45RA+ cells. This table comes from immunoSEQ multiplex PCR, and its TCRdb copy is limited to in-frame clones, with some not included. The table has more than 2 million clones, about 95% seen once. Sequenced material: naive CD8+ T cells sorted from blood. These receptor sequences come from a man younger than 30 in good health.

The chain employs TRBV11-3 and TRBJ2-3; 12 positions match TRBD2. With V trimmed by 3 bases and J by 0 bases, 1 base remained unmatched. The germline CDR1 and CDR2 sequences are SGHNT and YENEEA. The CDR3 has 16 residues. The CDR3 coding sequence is TGTGCCAGCAGCTTTGGACTAGCGGGGAGCACAGATACGCAGTATTTT. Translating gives CASSFGLAGSTDTQYF.

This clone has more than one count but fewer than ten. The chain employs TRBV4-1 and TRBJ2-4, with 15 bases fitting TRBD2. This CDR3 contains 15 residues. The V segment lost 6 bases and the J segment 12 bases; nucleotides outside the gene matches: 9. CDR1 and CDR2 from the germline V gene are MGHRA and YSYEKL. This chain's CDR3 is CASSWTSGGANTQYF. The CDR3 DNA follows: TGCGCCAGCAGTTGGACTAGCGGGGGGGCAAATACTCAGTACTTC.

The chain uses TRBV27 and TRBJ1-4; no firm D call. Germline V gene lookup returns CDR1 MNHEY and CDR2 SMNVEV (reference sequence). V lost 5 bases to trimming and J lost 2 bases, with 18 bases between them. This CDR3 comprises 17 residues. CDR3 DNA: TGTGCCAGCAGTGCCGCGCCTGCGTGGAGGACTAATGAAAAACTGTTTTTT. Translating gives CASSAAPAWRTNEKLFF. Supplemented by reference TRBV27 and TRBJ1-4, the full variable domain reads EAQVTQNPRYLITVTGKKLTVTCSQNMNHEYMSWYRQDPGLGLRQIYYSMNVEVTDKGDVPEGYKVSRKEKRNFPLILESPSPNQTSLYFCASSAAPAWRTNEKLFFGSGTQLSVL.

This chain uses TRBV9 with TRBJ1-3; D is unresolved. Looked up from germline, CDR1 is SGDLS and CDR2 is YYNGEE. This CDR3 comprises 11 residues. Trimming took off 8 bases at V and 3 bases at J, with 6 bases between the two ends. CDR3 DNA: TGTGCCAGTTCGTTTGGAAACACCATATATTTT. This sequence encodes CASSFGNTIYF.

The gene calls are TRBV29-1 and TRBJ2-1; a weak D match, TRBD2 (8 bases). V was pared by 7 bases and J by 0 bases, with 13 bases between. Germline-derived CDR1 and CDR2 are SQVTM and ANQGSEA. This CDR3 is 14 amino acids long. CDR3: CSAGGTASYNEQFF. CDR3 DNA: TGCAGCGCGGGAGGGACAGCCTCCTACAATGAGCAGTTCTTC.

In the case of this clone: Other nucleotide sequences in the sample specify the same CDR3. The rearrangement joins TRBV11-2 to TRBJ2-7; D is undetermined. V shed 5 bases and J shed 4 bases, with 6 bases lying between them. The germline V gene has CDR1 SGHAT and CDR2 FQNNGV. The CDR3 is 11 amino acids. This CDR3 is CASSPVYEQYF. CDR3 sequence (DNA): TGTGCCAGCAGCCCGGTTTACGAGCAGTACTTC.

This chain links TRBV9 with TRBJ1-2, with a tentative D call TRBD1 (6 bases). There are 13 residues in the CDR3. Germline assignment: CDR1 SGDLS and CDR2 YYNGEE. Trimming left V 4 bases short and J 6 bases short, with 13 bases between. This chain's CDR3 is CASSFSPGDGYTF. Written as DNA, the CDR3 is TGTGCCAGCAGCTTCTCGCCAGGGGATGGCTACACCTTC.

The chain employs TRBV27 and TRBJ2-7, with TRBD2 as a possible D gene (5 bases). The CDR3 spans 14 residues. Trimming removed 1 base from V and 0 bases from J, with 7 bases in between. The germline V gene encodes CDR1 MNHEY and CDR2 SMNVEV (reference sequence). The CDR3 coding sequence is TGTGCCAGCAGTTTATGGGAGAGCTCCTACGAGCAGTACTTC. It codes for CASSLWESSYEQYF.

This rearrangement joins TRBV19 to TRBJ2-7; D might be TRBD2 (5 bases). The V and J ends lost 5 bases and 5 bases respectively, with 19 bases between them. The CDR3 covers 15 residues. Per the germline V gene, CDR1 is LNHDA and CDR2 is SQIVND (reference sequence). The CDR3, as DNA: TGTGCCAGTAGTGTGGGATCGGACTTAGGTGACGAGCAGTACTTC. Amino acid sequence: CASSVGSDLGDEQYF.

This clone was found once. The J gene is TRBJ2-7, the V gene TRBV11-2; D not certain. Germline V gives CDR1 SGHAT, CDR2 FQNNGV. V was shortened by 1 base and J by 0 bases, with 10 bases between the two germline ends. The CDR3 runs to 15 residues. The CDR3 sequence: CASSLAAYSSYEQYF. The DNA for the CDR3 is TGTGCCAGCAGCTTAGCAGCTTATAGCTCCTACGAGCAGTACTTC.

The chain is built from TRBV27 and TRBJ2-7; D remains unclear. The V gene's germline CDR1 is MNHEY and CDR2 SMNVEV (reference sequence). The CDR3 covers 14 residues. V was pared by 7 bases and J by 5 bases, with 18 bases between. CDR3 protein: CASTPGRLKDEQYF. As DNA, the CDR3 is TGTGCCAGCACCCCGGGCCGCCTTAAGGACGAGCAGTACTTC.

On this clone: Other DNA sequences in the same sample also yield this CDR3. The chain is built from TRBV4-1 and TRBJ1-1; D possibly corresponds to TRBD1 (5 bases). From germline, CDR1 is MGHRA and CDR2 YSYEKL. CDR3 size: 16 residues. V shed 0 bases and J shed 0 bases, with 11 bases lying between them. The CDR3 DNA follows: TGCGCCAGCAGCCAAGATGGGGAGGGGATGAACACTGAAGCTTTCTTT. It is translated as CASSQDGEGMNTEAFF.

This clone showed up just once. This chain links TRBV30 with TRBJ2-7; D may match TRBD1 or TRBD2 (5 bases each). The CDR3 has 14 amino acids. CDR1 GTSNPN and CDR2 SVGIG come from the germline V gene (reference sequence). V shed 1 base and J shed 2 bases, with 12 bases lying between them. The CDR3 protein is CAWSGGIPPYEQYF. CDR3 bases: TGTGCCTGGAGTGGGGGGATCCCTCCCTACGAGCAGTACTTC.

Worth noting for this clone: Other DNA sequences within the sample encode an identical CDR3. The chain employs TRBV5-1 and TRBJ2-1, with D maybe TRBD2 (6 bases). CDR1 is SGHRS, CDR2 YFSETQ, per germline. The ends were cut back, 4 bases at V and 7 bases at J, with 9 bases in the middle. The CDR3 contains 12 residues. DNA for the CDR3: TGCGCCAGCAGCCCCGGAGGGAATGAGCAGTTCTTC. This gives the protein CASSPGGNEQFF.

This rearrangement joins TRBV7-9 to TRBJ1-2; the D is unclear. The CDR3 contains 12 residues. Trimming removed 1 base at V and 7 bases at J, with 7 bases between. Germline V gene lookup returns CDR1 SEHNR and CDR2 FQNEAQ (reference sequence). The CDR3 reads CASSLVTAGYTF. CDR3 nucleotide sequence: TGTGCCAGCAGCTTAGTTACGGCTGGCTACACCTTC.